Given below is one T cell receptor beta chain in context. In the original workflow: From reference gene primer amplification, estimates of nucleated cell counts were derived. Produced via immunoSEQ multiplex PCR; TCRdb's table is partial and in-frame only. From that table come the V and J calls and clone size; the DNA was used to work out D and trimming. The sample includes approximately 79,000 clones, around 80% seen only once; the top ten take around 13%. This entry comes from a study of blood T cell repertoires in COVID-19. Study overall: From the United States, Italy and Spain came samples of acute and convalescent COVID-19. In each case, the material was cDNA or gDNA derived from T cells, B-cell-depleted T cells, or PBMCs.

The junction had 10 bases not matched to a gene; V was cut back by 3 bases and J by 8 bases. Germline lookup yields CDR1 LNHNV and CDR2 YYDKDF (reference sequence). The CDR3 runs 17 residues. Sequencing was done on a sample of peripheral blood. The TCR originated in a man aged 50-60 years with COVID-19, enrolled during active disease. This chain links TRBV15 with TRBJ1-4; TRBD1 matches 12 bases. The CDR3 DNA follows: TGTGCCACCAGCAGGGCCGGGACAGGGGGCCCGAGGGAAAAACTGTTTTTT. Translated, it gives CATSRAGTGGPREKLFF.